Listed below are T cell receptor beta chains from one sample, sequenced in a study of cytomegalovirus exposure and HLA in healthy donors. Profiled with immunoSEQ multiplex PCR; TCRdb holds only in-frame clones, not every one. This sample's table has 150,000 or so clones. The sequencing sample was made of PBMCs. The receptors here all came from a woman aged 50 to 65 in good health and CMV-seronegative. CDR3s include the opening cysteine and the closing phenylalanine or tryptophan. The order of the fields is V gene, D gene, CDR3 length, J gene, CDR3 protein, CDR3 DNA. D genes are given only for firm matches.

V: TRBV9
D: TRBD1
length: 16
J: TRBJ2-7
CDR3: CASSVGGTGTQDEQYF
DNA: TGTGCCAGCAGCGTAGGCGGGACAGGGACCCAGGACGAGCAGTACTTC

V: TRBV15
D: .
length: 13
J: TRBJ1-5
CDR3: CATSRRAQQPQHF
DNA: TGTGCCACCAGCAGGAGGGCACAGCAGCCCCAGCATTTT

V: TRBV9
D: TRBD2
length: 14
J: TRBJ2-1
CDR3: CASSSSGAYNEQFF
DNA: TGTGCCAGCAGCTCTAGCGGAGCCTACAATGAGCAGTTCTTC

V: TRBV12-5
D: .
length: 18
J: TRBJ2-3
CDR3: CASGLAIQDEASTDTQYF
DNA: TGTGCTAGTGGTTTGGCCATACAGGACGAGGCAAGCACAGATACGCAGTATTTT

V: TRBV4-1
D: TRBD1
length: 15
J: TRBJ1-3
CDR3: CASSRGQGSGNTIYF
DNA: TGCGCCAGCAGCCGGGGACAGGGGTCAGGAAACACCATATATTTT

V: TRBV28
D: TRBD1
length: 14
J: TRBJ2-1
CDR3: CASSSPLDRIKQFF
DNA: TGTGCCAGCAGTTCCCCCTTGGACAGGATTAAGCAGTTCTTC

V: TRBV9
D: TRBD1
length: 14
J: TRBJ2-5
CDR3: CASSVGTGEETQYF
DNA: TGTGCCAGCAGCGTAGGGACAGGGGAAGAGACCCAGTACTTC

V: TRBV27
D: TRBD1
length: 14
J: TRBJ1-1
CDR3: CASSLYRGYTEAFF
DNA: TGTGCCAGCAGTTTATACAGGGGGTACACTGAAGCTTTCTTT

V: TRBV19
D: TRBD2
length: 18
J: TRBJ2-6
CDR3: CASSRGLAGLPGANVLTF
DNA: TGTGCCAGTAGTAGGGGACTAGCGGGATTACCTGGGGCCAACGTCCTGACTTTC

V: TRBV4-2
D: .
length: 15
J: TRBJ2-3
CDR3: CAGAVSGSGADTQYF
DNA: TGTGCCGGAGCGGTTTCAGGATCCGGAGCAGATACGCAGTATTTT

V: TRBV7-3
D: .
length: 15
J: TRBJ2-7
CDR3: CASSLGPSNSYEQYF
DNA: TGTGCCAGCAGCTTAGGGCCCTCCAACTCCTACGAGCAGTACTTC

V: TRBV5-1
D: .
length: 14
J: TRBJ1-2
CDR3: CASSLETVTAGYTF
DNA: TGCGCCAGCAGCTTGGAAACAGTGACGGCTGGCTACACCTTC

V: TRBV5-1
D: TRBD2
length: 17
J: TRBJ2-1
CDR3: CASSPTSGSTTYNEQFF
DNA: TGCGCCAGCAGCCCCACTAGCGGGAGTACGACCTACAATGAGCAGTTCTTC

V: TRBV4-2
D: TRBD1
length: 16
J: TRBJ2-5
CDR3: CASSQDEQGAGETQYF
DNA: TGTGCCAGCAGCCAAGATGAGCAGGGGGCTGGGGAGACCCAGTACTTC

V: TRBV6-1
D: .
length: 13
J: TRBJ2-1
CDR3: CASTPSSYNEQFF
DNA: TGTGCCAGCACTCCCAGCTCCTACAATGAGCAGTTCTTC

V: TRBV19
D: .
length: 13
J: TRBJ2-5
CDR3: CASKVSVGETQYF
DNA: TGTGCCAGTAAGGTTAGCGTGGGGGAGACCCAGTACTTC

V: TRBV7-9
D: TRBD2
length: 16
J: TRBJ2-1
CDR3: CASSLTGGPSYNEQFF
DNA: TGTGCCAGCAGCTTGACGGGAGGACCATCCTACAATGAGCAGTTCTTC

V: TRBV30
D: TRBD1
length: 12
J: TRBJ1-1
CDR3: CAYHRGNTEAFF
DNA: TGTGCCTATCACAGGGGCAACACTGAAGCTTTCTTT

V: TRBV6-1
D: .
length: 15
J: TRBJ2-6
CDR3: CASKQGITGANVLTF
DNA: TGTGCCAGCAAGCAGGGTATCACTGGGGCCAACGTCCTGACTTTC

V: TRBV6-5
D: .
length: 13
J: TRBJ1-1
CDR3: CAGRMGADTEAFF
DNA: TGTGCCGGACGAATGGGGGCAGACACTGAAGCTTTCTTT

V: TRBV4-1
D: TRBD1
length: 14
J: TRBJ1-1
CDR3: CASSQGYRGLEAFF
DNA: TGCGCCAGCAGCCAAGGGTACAGGGGGCTAGAGGCTTTCTTT

V: TRBV30
D: TRBD1
length: 15
J: TRBJ1-3
CDR3: CAWSGGTGTGNTIYF
DNA: TGTGCCTGGAGTGGCGGGACAGGGACTGGAAACACCATATATTTT

V: TRBV30
D: .
length: 11
J: TRBJ2-3
CDR3: CAWDFSYTQYF
DNA: TGTGCCTGGGACTTTTCCTATACGCAGTATTTT

V: TRBV1
D: .
length: 19
J: TRBJ2-4
CDR3: CTSSQKGLAGLKAKNIQYF
DNA: TGCACCAGCAGCCAGAAGGGACTAGCGGGATTAAAAGCCAAAAACATTCAGTACTTC

V: TRBV6-6
D: .
length: 15
J: TRBJ2-5
CDR3: CASSYPSGGAETQYF
DNA: TGTGCCAGCAGTTACCCCTCCGGAGGGGCCGAGACCCAGTACTTC

V: TRBV25-1
D: .
length: 15
J: TRBJ1-2
CDR3: CASRGQRAQDYGYTF
DNA: TGTGCCAGCAGGGGACAAAGGGCTCAGGACTATGGCTACACCTTC

V: TRBV2
D: .
length: 16
J: TRBJ1-4
CDR3: CASNVGGSATNEKLFF
DNA: TGTGCCAGCAACGTGGGTGGGAGTGCAACTAATGAAAAACTGTTTTTT

V: TRBV28
D: .
length: 12
J: TRBJ2-7
CDR3: CASRRRVRKQYF
DNA: TGTGCCAGCAGGCGCAGGGTACGCAAGCAGTACTTC

V: TRBV18
D: .
length: 17
J: TRBJ1-2
CDR3: CASSPRNSPPWESGYTF
DNA: TGTGCCAGCTCACCCAGGAACAGTCCCCCTTGGGAGTCTGGCTACACCTTC

V: TRBV18
D: .
length: 12
J: TRBJ1-1
CDR3: CASSLRATEAFF
DNA: TGTGCCAGCTCACTCCGCGCCACTGAAGCTTTCTTT

V: TRBV7-2
D: .
length: 16
J: TRBJ1-1
CDR3: CASSLVGSGLRTEAFF
DNA: TGTGCCAGCAGCTTAGTCGGATCAGGGTTGAGGACTGAAGCTTTCTTT

V: TRBV28
D: TRBD2
length: 18
J: TRBJ2-7
CDR3: CASSSVRWTSRNSYEQYF
DNA: TGTGCCAGCAGTTCAGTCCGATGGACTAGCCGTAACTCCTACGAGCAGTACTTC

V: TRBV5-1
D: TRBD2
length: 15
J: TRBJ2-1
CDR3: CASNAAGEIWDEQFF
DNA: TGCGCCAGCAATGCCGCGGGAGAAATTTGGGATGAGCAGTTCTTC

V: TRBV4-1
D: TRBD1
length: 15
J: TRBJ2-1
CDR3: CASSQSRTGPDEQFF
DNA: TGCGCCAGCAGCCAAAGCAGGACAGGCCCTGATGAGCAGTTCTTC

V: TRBV15
D: .
length: 11
J: TRBJ1-1
CDR3: CATRSRTEAFF
DNA: TGTGCCACCAGGTCTCGGACTGAAGCTTTCTTT

V: TRBV12-5
D: TRBD1
length: 16
J: TRBJ1-2
CDR3: CASGLTGESRIYGYTF
DNA: TGTGCTAGTGGTTTGACAGGGGAGTCAAGAATCTATGGCTACACCTTC

V: TRBV28
D: TRBD1
length: 15
J: TRBJ1-2
CDR3: CASSFAGQGPYGYTF
DNA: TGTGCCAGCAGTTTCGCCGGACAGGGTCCCTATGGCTACACCTTC

V: TRBV6-5
D: TRBD2
length: 14
J: TRBJ2-3
CDR3: CASRDSGRLDTQYF
DNA: TGTGCCAGCAGAGATAGCGGGAGGTTAGATACGCAGTATTTT

V: TRBV4-2
D: .
length: 14
J: TRBJ1-1
CDR3: CASSQDRGNTEAFF
DNA: TGTGCCAGCAGCCAAGATCGGGGGAACACTGAAGCTTTCTTT

V: TRBV7-2
D: TRBD2
length: 16
J: TRBJ2-1
CDR3: CASSPTGLRSYNEQFF
DNA: TGTGCCAGCAGCCCGACGGGACTACGCTCCTACAATGAGCAGTTCTTC

V: TRBV9
D: .
length: 14
J: TRBJ1-2
CDR3: CASRRDYGNYGYTF
DNA: TGTGCCAGCCGGAGAGATTACGGTAACTATGGCTACACCTTC

V: TRBV6-1
D: .
length: 12
J: TRBJ2-7
CDR3: CASSERGYEQYF
DNA: TGTGCCAGCAGTGAGCGGGGCTACGAGCAGTACTTC

V: TRBV11-2
D: .
length: 15
J: TRBJ2-6
CDR3: CASSRTSSGANVLTF
DNA: TGTGCCAGCAGCCGCACTAGCTCTGGGGCCAACGTCCTGACTTTC

V: TRBV28
D: .
length: 13
J: TRBJ2-1
CDR3: CASSLRSYNEQFF
DNA: TGTGCCAGCAGTTTACGTAGCTACAATGAGCAGTTCTTC

V: TRBV6-4
D: TRBD1
length: 14
J: TRBJ1-1
CDR3: CASSLTGENTEAFF
DNA: TGTGCCAGCAGTCTGACAGGGGAGAACACTGAAGCTTTCTTT

V: TRBV6-5
D: .
length: 14
J: TRBJ2-5
CDR3: CASSLPGFQETQYF
DNA: TGTGCCAGCAGTTTACCGGGATTTCAAGAGACCCAGTACTTC

V: TRBV29-1
D: TRBD1
length: 12
J: TRBJ1-1
CDR3: CSSQGTGPEAFF
DNA: TGCAGCTCCCAGGGGACAGGGCCTGAAGCTTTCTTT

V: TRBV5-1
D: TRBD2
length: 16
J: TRBJ2-5
CDR3: CASSLGLAGGQETQYF
DNA: TGCGCCAGCAGCCTCGGACTAGCGGGGGGGCAGGAGACCCAGTACTTC

V: TRBV4-2
D: TRBD1
length: 14
J: TRBJ2-5
CDR3: CASSQRTGEETQYF
DNA: TGTGCCAGCAGCCAACGGACAGGGGAAGAGACCCAGTACTTC

V: TRBV5-1
D: TRBD2
length: 14
J: TRBJ2-7
CDR3: CASSLEVAGYEQYF
DNA: TGCGCCAGCAGCTTGGAGGTAGCGGGGTATGAGCAGTACTTC

V: TRBV6-5
D: .
length: 15
J: TRBJ1-1
CDR3: CASSFQRYADTEAFF
DNA: TGTGCCAGCAGCTTCCAGAGGTACGCGGACACTGAAGCTTTCTTT

V: TRBV27
D: TRBD1
length: 15
J: TRBJ2-7
CDR3: CASSLSGQTSYEQYF
DNA: TGTGCCAGCAGTTTGTCGGGACAGACCTCCTACGAGCAGTACTTC

V: TRBV7-8
D: .
length: 16
J: TRBJ1-5
CDR3: CASSLDPQGNGQPQHF
DNA: TGTGCCAGCAGCTTAGACCCCCAGGGCAACGGTCAGCCCCAGCATTTT

V: TRBV2
D: TRBD1
length: 13
J: TRBJ1-4
CDR3: CASTRDSNEKLFF
DNA: TGTGCCAGCACTCGGGACAGTAATGAAAAACTGTTTTTT

V: TRBV7-2
D: .
length: 15
J: TRBJ2-1
CDR3: CASSPDRLPYNEQFF
DNA: TGTGCCAGCAGCCCGGACAGATTACCCTACAATGAGCAGTTCTTC

V: TRBV19
D: TRBD2
length: 18
J: TRBJ2-7
CDR3: CASSTSLLAGFLLRGQYF
DNA: TGTGCCAGTAGTACCTCCCTCCTAGCGGGCTTCCTGCTACGAGGGCAGTACTTC

V: TRBV5-5
D: .
length: 15
J: TRBJ2-7
CDR3: CASSPQGRLDYEQYF
DNA: TGTGCCAGCAGCCCCCAGGGTAGACTGGACTACGAGCAGTACTTC